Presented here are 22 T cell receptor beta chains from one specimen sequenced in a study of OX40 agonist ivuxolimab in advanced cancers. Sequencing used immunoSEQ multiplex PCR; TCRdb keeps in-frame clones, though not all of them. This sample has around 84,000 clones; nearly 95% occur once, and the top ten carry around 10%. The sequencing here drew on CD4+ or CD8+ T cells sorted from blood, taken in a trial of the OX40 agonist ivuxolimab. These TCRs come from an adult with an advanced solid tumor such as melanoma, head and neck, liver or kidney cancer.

The CDR3 spells CASSLELLGVYEQYF. The CDR3 bases are TGTGCCAGCAGCTTAGAACTTTTGGGGGTGTACGAGCAGTACTTC. The V and J genes are TRBV7-9 and TRBJ2-7; the D gene could be TRBD1 or TRBD2 (5 bases each). Germline V lookup: CDR1 SEHNR, CDR2 FQNEAQ (reference sequence). This CDR3 has 15 residues. The V end was cut by 1 base, the J end by 4 bases, with 14 bases between.

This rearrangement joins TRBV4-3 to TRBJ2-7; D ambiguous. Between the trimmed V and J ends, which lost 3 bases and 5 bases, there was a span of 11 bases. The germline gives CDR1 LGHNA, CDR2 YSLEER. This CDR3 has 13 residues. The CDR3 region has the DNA TGCGCCAGCAGCCAGCTAGTAACCCACGAGCAGTACTTC. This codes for CASSQLVTHEQYF.

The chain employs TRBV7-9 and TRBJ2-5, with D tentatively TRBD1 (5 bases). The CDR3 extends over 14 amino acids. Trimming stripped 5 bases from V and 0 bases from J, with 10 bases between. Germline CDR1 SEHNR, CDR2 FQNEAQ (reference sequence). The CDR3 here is CASSMTAYQETQYF. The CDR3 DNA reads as TGTGCCAGCAGCATGACAGCGTACCAAGAGACCCAGTACTTC.

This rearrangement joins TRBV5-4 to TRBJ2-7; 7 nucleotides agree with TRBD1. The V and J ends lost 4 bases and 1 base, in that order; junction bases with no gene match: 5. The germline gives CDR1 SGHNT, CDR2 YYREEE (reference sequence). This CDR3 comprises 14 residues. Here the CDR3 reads CASSAPGQSYEQYF. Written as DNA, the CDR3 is TGTGCCAGCAGCGCCCCGGGACAGTCCTACGAGCAGTACTTC. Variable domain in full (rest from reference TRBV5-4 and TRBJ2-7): ETGVTQSPTHLIKTRGQQVTLRCSSQSGHNTVSWYQQALGQGPQFIFQYYREEENGRGNFPPRFSGLQFPNYSSELNVNALELDDSALYLCASSAPGQSYEQYFGPGTRLTVT.

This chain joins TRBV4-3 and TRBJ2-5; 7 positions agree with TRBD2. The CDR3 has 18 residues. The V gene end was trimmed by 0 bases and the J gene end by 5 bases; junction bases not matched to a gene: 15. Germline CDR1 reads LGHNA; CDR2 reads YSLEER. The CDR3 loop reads CASSQEGPKGLDAETQYF. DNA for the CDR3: TGCGCCAGCAGCCAAGAAGGACCCAAAGGACTAGACGCCGAGACCCAGTACTTC.

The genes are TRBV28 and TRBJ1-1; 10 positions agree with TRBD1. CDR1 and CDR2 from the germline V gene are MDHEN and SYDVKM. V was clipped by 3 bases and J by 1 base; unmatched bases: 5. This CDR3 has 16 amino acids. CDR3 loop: CASSLDGTGENTEAFF. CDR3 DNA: TGTGCCAGCAGTTTGGATGGGACAGGGGAGAACACTGAAGCTTTCTTT.

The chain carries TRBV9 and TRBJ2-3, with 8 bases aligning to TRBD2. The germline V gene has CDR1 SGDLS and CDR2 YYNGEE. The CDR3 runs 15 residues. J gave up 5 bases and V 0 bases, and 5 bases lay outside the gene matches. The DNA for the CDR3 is TGTGCCAGCAGCGTAGCGGGAGGGCCGGTAGATACGCAGTATTTT. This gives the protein CASSVAGGPVDTQYF.

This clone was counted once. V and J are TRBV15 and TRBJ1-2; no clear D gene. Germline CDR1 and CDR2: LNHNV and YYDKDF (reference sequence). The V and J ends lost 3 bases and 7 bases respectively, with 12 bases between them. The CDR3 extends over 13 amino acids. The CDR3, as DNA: TGTGCCACCAGCAGCCAACGTAGGAGTGGCTACACCTTC. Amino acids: CATSSQRRSGYTF.

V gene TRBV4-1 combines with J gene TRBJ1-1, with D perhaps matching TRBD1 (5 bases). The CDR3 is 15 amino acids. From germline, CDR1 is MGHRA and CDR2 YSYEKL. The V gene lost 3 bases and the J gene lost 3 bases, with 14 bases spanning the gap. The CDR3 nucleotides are TGCGCCAGCAGCCAGGGTGGGGGGTTGGACACTGAAGCTTTCTTT. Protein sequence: CASSQGGGLDTEAFF.

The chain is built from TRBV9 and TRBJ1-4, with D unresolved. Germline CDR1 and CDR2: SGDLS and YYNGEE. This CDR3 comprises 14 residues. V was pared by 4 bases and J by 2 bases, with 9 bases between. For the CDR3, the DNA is TGTGCCAGCAGCCCCGGTGGGACTAATGAAAAACTGTTTTTT. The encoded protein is CASSPGGTNEKLFF.

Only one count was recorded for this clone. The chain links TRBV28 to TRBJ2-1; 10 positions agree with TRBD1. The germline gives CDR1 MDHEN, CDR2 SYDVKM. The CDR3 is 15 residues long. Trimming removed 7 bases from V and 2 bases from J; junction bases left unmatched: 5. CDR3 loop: CASIPTGGAYNEQFF. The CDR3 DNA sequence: TGTGCCAGCATCCCGACAGGGGGCGCCTACAATGAGCAGTTCTTC.

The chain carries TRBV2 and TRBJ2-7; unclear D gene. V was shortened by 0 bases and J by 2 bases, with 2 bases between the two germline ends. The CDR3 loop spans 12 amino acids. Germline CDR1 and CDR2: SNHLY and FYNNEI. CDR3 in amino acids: CASSEAPYEQYF. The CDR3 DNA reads TGTGCCAGCAGTGAAGCGCCCTACGAGCAGTACTTC.

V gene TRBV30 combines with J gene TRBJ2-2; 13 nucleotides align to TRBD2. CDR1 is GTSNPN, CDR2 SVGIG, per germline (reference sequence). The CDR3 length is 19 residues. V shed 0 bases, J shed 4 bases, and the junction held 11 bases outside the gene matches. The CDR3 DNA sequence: TGTGCCTGGAGTGTACCAAGGACTAGCGGGAGCCGGGGCACCGGGGAGCTGTTTTTT. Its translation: CAWSVPRTSGSRGTGELFF.

The CDR3 nucleotides are TGTGCCAGCAGCTCCATGAACACTGAAGCTTTCTTT. Translation: CASSSMNTEAFF. The chain joins TRBV11-3 to TRBJ1-1; D gene uncertain. V was pared by 4 bases and J by 0 bases, with 3 bases between. The germline gives CDR1 SGHNT, CDR2 YENEEA. CDR3 length equals 12 residues.

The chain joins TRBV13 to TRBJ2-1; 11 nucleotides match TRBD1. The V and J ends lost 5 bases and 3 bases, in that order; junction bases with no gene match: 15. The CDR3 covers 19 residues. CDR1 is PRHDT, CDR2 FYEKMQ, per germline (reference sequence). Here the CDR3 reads CASSTRDRGAPPIYNEQFF. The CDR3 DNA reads TGTGCCAGCAGCACACGGGACAGGGGGGCCCCCCCAATCTACAATGAGCAGTTCTTC.

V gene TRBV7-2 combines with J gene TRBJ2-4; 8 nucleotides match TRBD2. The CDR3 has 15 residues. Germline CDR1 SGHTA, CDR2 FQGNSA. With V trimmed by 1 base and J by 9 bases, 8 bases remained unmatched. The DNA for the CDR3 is TGTGCCAGCAGCTTAGTTGGGACTAGTCGTACCATTCAGTACTTC. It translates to CASSLVGTSRTIQYF.

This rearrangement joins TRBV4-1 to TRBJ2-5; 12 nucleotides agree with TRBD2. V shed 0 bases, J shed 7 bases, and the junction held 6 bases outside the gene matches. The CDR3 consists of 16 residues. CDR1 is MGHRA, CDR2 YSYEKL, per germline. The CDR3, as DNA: TGCGCCAGCAGCCAAGAAAGGGGACTAGCGGGCGGGACCCAGTACTTC. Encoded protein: CASSQERGLAGGTQYF.

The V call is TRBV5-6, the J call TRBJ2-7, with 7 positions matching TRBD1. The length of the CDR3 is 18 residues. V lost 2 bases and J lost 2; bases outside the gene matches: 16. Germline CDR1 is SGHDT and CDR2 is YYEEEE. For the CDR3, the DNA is TGTGCCAGCAGCTTCCGAAGCGTGTCACAGGGGCCACCCTACGAGCAGTACTTC. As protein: CASSFRSVSQGPPYEQYF.

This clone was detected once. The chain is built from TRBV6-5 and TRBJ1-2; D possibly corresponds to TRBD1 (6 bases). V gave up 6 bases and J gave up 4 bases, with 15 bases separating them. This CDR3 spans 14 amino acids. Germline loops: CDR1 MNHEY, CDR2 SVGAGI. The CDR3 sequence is CASSYDWGAYGYTF. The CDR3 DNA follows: TGTGCCAGCAGCTACGATTGGGGGGCCTATGGCTACACCTTC.

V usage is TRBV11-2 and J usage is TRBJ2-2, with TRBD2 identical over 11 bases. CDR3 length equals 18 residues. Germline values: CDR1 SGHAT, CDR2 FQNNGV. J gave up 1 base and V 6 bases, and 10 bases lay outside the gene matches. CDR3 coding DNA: TGTGCCAGCAGACCGAGACTAGCGGGGATAAAGAACACCGGGGAGCTGTTTTTT. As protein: CASRPRLAGIKNTGELFF. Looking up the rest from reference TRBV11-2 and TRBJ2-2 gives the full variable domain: EAGVAQSPRYKIIEKRQSVAFWCNPISGHATLYWYQQILGQGPKLLIQFQNNGVVDDSQLPKDRFSAERLKGVDSTLKIQPAKLEDSAVYLCASRPRLAGIKNTGELFFGEGSRLTVL.

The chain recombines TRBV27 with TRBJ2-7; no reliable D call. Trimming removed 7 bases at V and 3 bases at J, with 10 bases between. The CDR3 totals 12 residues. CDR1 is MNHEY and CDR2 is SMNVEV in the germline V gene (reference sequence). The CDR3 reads CASTSDGYEQYF. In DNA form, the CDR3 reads TGTGCCAGCACCAGCGACGGCTACGAGCAGTACTTC.

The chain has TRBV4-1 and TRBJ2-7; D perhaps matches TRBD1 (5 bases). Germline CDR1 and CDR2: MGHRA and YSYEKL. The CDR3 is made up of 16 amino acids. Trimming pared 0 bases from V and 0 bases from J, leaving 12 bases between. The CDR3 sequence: CASSQDDAGLSYEQYF. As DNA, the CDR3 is TGCGCCAGCAGCCAAGATGATGCAGGGCTCTCCTACGAGCAGTACTTC.